These 25 T cell receptor beta chains originate from one sample sequenced in a study of T cells in Graves' hyperthyroidism and ophthalmopathy. TCR beta CDR3 region amplification was performed from RNA transcripts. With the HTBI primer set, the TCR CDR3 went through a first round of RT-PCR. TCRdb re-derived calls from the multiplex PCR reads in MiXCR, one entry per CDR3 protein. In the table there are 500,000 to 550,000 distinct CDR3 sequences, just under 20% of which are singletons. Sequencing input: blood. All receptors derive from a man aged 35 to 55 with Graves' ophthalmopathy.

This clonotype was seen many times. The chain joins TRBV27 to TRBJ1-1, with D uncertain. This CDR3 is built from 14 residues. V was trimmed by 3 bases and J by 4 bases, leaving 12 bases between them. Germline CDR1 and CDR2: MNHEY and SMNVEV (reference sequence). The CDR3 loop is CASSLSIVGTEAFF. CDR3 nucleotides: TGTGCCAGCAGTTTGTCAATAGTAGGCACTGAAGCTTTCTTT.

This clonotype was seen many times. The chain employs TRBV12-3 or TRBV12-4 and TRBJ1-4; 7 bases fit TRBD1. There are 15 residues in the CDR3. J was trimmed by 2 bases and V by 6 bases; bases with no gene match: 6. In nucleotides, the CDR3 is TGTGCCAGCAGAAACACAGGGGCCACTAATGAAAAACTGTTTTTT. Translated: CASRNTGATNEKLFF.

The chain has TRBV6-1 and TRBJ2-5, with D possibly TRBD2 on 5 matching bases. Germline-derived CDR1 and CDR2 are MNHNS and SASEGT. The CDR3 has 15 residues. Trimming took 6 bases from V and 2 from J, leaving 16 bases between them. The DNA for the CDR3 is TGTGCCAGCAGCCCCTCATTGGGCGGGCAAGAGACCCAGTACTTC. Translating gives CASSPSLGGQETQYF.

This clonotype was counted at least ten times. The chain is built from TRBV2 and TRBJ2-3; 8 bases match TRBD2. Germline CDR1 SNHLY, CDR2 FYNNEI. V dropped 2 bases and J dropped 0; count of bases not matched to a gene: 13. This CDR3 spans 19 amino acids. CDR3 in amino acids: CASSESGLAGGPSTDTQYF. CDR3 sequence (DNA): TGTGCCAGCAGTGAAAGTGGTCTTGCGGGGGGACCAAGCACAGATACGCAGTATTTT.

A few counts support this clonotype. V gene TRBV12-5 combines with J gene TRBJ1-5; D remains unclear. V was pared by 2 bases and J by 2 bases, with 7 bases between. CDR1 and CDR2 (germline): LGHNT, FRNRAP. CDR3 length: 14 residues. The CDR3 bases are TGTGCTAGTGGTTTGAACAGCCGCAATCAGCCCCAGCATTTT. Encoded protein: CASGLNSRNQPQHF. Based on the CDR3 plus reference TRBV12-5 and TRBJ1-5, the full variable domain is DARVTQTPRHKVTEMGQEVTMRCQPILGHNTVFWYRQTMMQGLELLAYFRNRAPLDDSGMPKDRFSAEMPDATLATLKIQPSEPRDSAVYFCASGLNSRNQPQHFGDGTRLSIL.

This clonotype was detected ten times or more. CDR3 bases: TGTGCCAGCAGCTTATTGGGACTAGCGGGGATCTCCTACAATGAGCAGTTCTTC. Its protein is CASSLLGLAGISYNEQFF. V is TRBV11-2 and J is TRBJ2-1; 13 positions agree with TRBD2. V was pared by 2 bases and J by 0 bases, with 4 bases of the junction left unmatched. Germline V lookup: CDR1 SGHAT, CDR2 FQNNGV. The length of the CDR3 is 18 residues.

This rearrangement joins TRBV30 to TRBJ2-1; 14 bases match TRBD2. Per the germline V gene, CDR1 is GTSNPN and CDR2 is SVGIG (reference sequence). V was pared by 8 bases and J by 7 bases, with 7 bases of the junction left unmatched. The CDR3 sequence is 14 residues long. In DNA, the CDR3 is TGTGCCGGCACGGGACTAGCGGGAGCTAATGAGCAGTTCTTC. Its protein product is CAGTGLAGANEQFF.

Ten or more counts support this clonotype. This chain uses TRBV28 with TRBJ2-1; TRBD2 matches at 12 bases. The CDR3 length is 14 residues. CDR1 is MDHEN, CDR2 SYDVKM, per germline. Germline trimming cut 3 bases from V and 7 bases from J; bases unmatched to any gene: 1. The CDR3 region is CASSFTSGRNEQFF. DNA of the CDR3: TGTGCCAGCAGTTTTACTAGCGGGAGGAATGAGCAGTTCTTC.

This clonotype was counted a few times. The chain is built from TRBV28 and TRBJ2-1; 15 bases fit TRBD2. The CDR3 totals 16 residues. J lost 10 bases, V lost 4 bases, and 8 bases had no gene match. Germline V gene lookup returns CDR1 MDHEN and CDR2 SYDVKM. CDR3 loop: CASSSGLAGGRAEQFF. CDR3 DNA sequence: TGTGCCAGCAGTTCAGGACTAGCGGGAGGGAGGGCCGAGCAGTTCTTC.

This chain's CDR3 is CASSQQQGGGYTF. The CDR3 DNA is TGTGCCAGCAGCCAACAACAGGGGGGGGGCTACACCTTC. The chain has TRBV3-1 and TRBJ1-2, with TRBD1 matching over 8 bases. Unmatched junction bases numbered 4, after V lost 2 bases and J lost 8 bases. The CDR3 is 13 residues long. The V gene's germline CDR1 is LGHDT and CDR2 YNNKEL (reference sequence).

The J gene is TRBJ2-5, the V gene TRBV5-6; TRBD2 is a possible D gene (6 bases). Trimming left V 3 bases short and J 4 bases short, with 13 bases between. Germline V gene data show CDR1 as SGHDT and CDR2 as YYEEEE. The CDR3 contains 14 residues. The CDR3 DNA sequence: TGTGCCAGCAGCTCCCGAGGAGGGGTAGAGACCCAGTACTTC. Translation gives CASSSRGGVETQYF.

With regard to this clonotype: Its ends do not fully match the called genes, so a read error is possible. This chain links TRBV19 with TRBJ2-3; D could derive from TRBD1 or TRBD2 (5 bases each). This CDR3 comprises 16 residues. Germline V lookup: CDR1 LNHDA, CDR2 SQIVND (reference sequence). The CDR3, as DNA: TGTGCCAGTAGTAGGGGCTCTGGCTCTAGCACAGATACGCAGTCTTTT. Protein: CASSRGSGSSTDTQSF.

This clonotype was counted only a few times. The chain is built from TRBV28 and TRBJ2-3, with D tentatively TRBD2 (6 bases). Trimming left V 2 bases short and J 4 bases short, with 10 bases between. Germline V gene data show CDR1 as MDHEN and CDR2 as SYDVKM. The CDR3 is 14 amino acids. The CDR3, as DNA: TGTGCCAGCAGTTTAGGTGGGAGGCCAGATACGCAGTATTTT. Translation: CASSLGGRPDTQYF.

This clonotype was observed at least ten times. The rearrangement joins TRBV30 to TRBJ2-2; D is undetermined. The CDR3 has 12 residues. Between the trimmed V and J ends, which lost 1 base and 6 bases, there was a span of 6 bases. Germline loops: CDR1 GTSNPN, CDR2 SVGIG (reference sequence). Written as DNA, the CDR3 is TGTGCCTGGAGTGCTGGGGCCGGGGAGCTGTTTTTT. Residues: CAWSAGAGELFF.

V usage is TRBV15 and J usage is TRBJ1-6; D is unresolved. The CDR3 consists of 12 residues. Trimming took 0 bases from V and 10 from J, leaving 4 bases between them. The germline gives CDR1 LNHNV, CDR2 YYDKDF (reference sequence). The CDR3 DNA sequence: TGTGCCACCAGCAGAGATTACTCACCCCTCCACTTT. Encoded protein: CATSRDYSPLHF.

This clonotype was observed a handful of times. The chain carries TRBV9 and TRBJ2-5, with 8 bases that match TRBD1. Germline CDR1 and CDR2: SGDLS and YYNGEE. The CDR3 contains 14 residues. V shed 3 bases, J shed 5 bases, and the junction held 6 bases outside the gene matches. The CDR3 reads CASSEDRVVETQYF. For the CDR3, the DNA is TGTGCCAGCAGCGAGGACAGGGTAGTTGAGACCCAGTACTTC.

The chain links TRBV20-1 to TRBJ1-4; 9 bases align to TRBD1. Germline CDR1 and CDR2: DFQATT and SNEGSKA (reference sequence). Trimming cost V 0 bases and J 6 bases; bases outside gene matches: 8. This CDR3 comprises 16 residues. The CDR3 protein is CSARDRLRDRDEKLFF. The CDR3, as DNA: TGCAGTGCTAGAGATCGTTTACGGGACAGGGATGAAAAACTGTTTTTT.

The chain is built from TRBV7-9 and TRBJ2-7; 8 bases map to TRBD2. V was clipped by 1 base and J by 3 bases; unmatched bases: 14. CDR1 SEHNR and CDR2 FQNEAQ come from the germline V gene (reference sequence). The CDR3 covers 18 residues. The CDR3 reads CASSLDKSSGNFFYEQYF. The CDR3 DNA follows: TGTGCCAGCAGCTTAGATAAGAGTAGCGGGAATTTCTTCTACGAGCAGTACTTC. Full variable domain (missing parts from reference TRBV7-9 and TRBJ2-7): DTGVSQNPRHKITKRGQNVTFRCDPISEHNRLYWYRQTLGQGPEFLTYFQNEAQLEKSRLLSDRFSAERPKGSFSTLEIQRTEQGDSAMYLCASSLDKSSGNFFYEQYFGPGTRLTVT.

V gene TRBV7-9 combines with J gene TRBJ2-3; D possibly uses TRBD1 or TRBD2 (5 bases each). This CDR3 spans 19 amino acids. The V gene lost 5 bases and the J gene lost 2 bases, with 26 bases spanning the gap. The germline V gene has CDR1 SEHNR and CDR2 FQNEAQ (reference sequence). The CDR3 protein is CASSIPSPGTGLSTDTQYF. The CDR3, as DNA: TGTGCCAGCAGCATCCCCAGTCCAGGGACGGGTCTGTCCACAGATACGCAGTATTTT.

This clonotype was seen repeatedly, ten times or more. The chain couples TRBV11-1 to TRBJ2-7; D tentatively fits TRBD1 or TRBD2 (5 bases each). The CDR3 contains 14 residues. CDR1 and CDR2 from the germline V gene are SGHAT and FQDESV (reference sequence). V gave up 1 base and J gave up 2 bases, with 9 bases separating them. Written as DNA, the CDR3 is TGTGCCAGCAGCTTAGGGGACGGCGCCTACGAGCAGTACTTC. Protein product: CASSLGDGAYEQYF.

On this clonotype itself: One base away lies a much larger clone, so this may be a sequencing read error. The chain links TRBV12-3 or TRBV12-4 to TRBJ2-1, with D possibly called TRBD1 or TRBD2 (5 bases each). The CDR3 extends over 17 amino acids. The CDR3: CASSPAPGTGSYNEQSF. Here the CDR3 DNA reads TGTGCCAGCAGTCCAGCCCCAGGGACGGGCTCCTACAATGAGCAGTCCTTC.

This clonotype occurred a few times. This rearrangement joins TRBV7-9 to TRBJ2-1; a possible D gene is TRBD1 (5 bases). This CDR3 comprises 15 residues. Per the germline V gene, CDR1 is SEHNR and CDR2 is FQNEAQ (reference sequence). The V end was cut by 0 bases, the J end by 6 bases, with 12 bases between. CDR3 bases: TGTGCCAGCAGCTTAGCAGAAGCAGGGCTCAATGAGCAGTTCTTC. This codes for CASSLAEAGLNEQFF.

The sample holds a few counts of this clonotype. The chain couples TRBV5-1 to TRBJ1-3; no clear D gene. Trimming took 1 base from V and 2 from J, leaving 7 bases between them. This CDR3 contains 14 residues. Germline assignment: CDR1 SGHRS and CDR2 YFSETQ. As DNA, the CDR3 is TGCGCCAGCAGCTTGTCTAATCCTGGAAACACCATATATTTT. Protein sequence: CASSLSNPGNTIYF.

This clonotype has at least ten counts. The chain has TRBV11-2 and TRBJ2-1; 7 nucleotides match TRBD2. Trimming removed 1 base from V and 3 bases from J; junction bases left unmatched: 6. Germline V lookup: CDR1 SGHAT, CDR2 FQNNGV. The CDR3 is made up of 16 amino acids. The CDR3 region has the DNA TGTGCCAGCAGCTTAGTTGCGGGAGCGGGCTACAATGAGCAGTTCTTC. Its translation: CASSLVAGAGYNEQFF.

This clonotype was detected a few times. The chain links TRBV27 to TRBJ2-5; D may be TRBD1 (6 bases). The CDR3 is 16 amino acids. The V gene lost 0 bases and the J gene lost 0 bases, with 11 bases spanning the gap. The V gene's germline CDR1 is MNHEY and CDR2 SMNVEV (reference sequence). The CDR3 spells CASSLSDRLDQETQYF. The CDR3 region has the DNA TGTGCCAGCAGTTTATCGGACAGATTAGACCAAGAGACCCAGTACTTC.